This T cell receptor beta chain was recorded in a study of naive and memory T cell subsets. Findings and limits, study-wide: RNA-based TCR counts may shift with T cell activation and differentiation. Diversity fell and Gini index rose from naive through CM, EM, EMRA. Clonotypes are single alpha or beta chains, not paired receptors.

The germline CDR1 and CDR2 sequences are MNHEY and SVGAGI. Trimming pared 2 bases from V and 2 bases from J, leaving 10 bases between. The CDR3 is 14 amino acids. This clonotype has just a few counts. The antigen remains unidentified. Both TRBC1 and TRBC2 were covered by a beta constant-region primer of two equimolar oligonucleotides. The ligated cDNA underwent four PCR rounds using SP2 and nested alpha and beta constant-region primers. A 12-nucleotide UMI and the SP2 primer were added to the cDNA 3' end by oligonucleotide ligation. TCRdb redid the calling of the UMI-ligation and nested PCR reads with MiXCR, one entry per CDR3 protein. The table records some 80,000 distinct CDR3 sequences, approximately 9.2% of them present only once.

This TCR was recovered from a human donor in good health. The sequenced material came from naive CD8+ T cells from blood. V usage is TRBV6-5 and J usage is TRBJ2-7; perhaps TRBD1 as D (6 bases). CDR3 sequence: CASSYGRDTYEQYF. The CDR3 DNA reads as TGTGCCAGCAGTTACGGTAGGGACACCTACGAGCAGTACTTC.